Following are 18 T cell receptor beta chains from one sample sequenced in a study of blood T cell repertoires in COVID-19. Method: immunoSEQ multiplex PCR; TCRdb's copy keeps in-frame clones and lacks some. The sample gives over 120,000 clones, 84% of which show up once; about a tenth is in the top ten. Source material: peripheral blood. The source is a man between 60 and 75 years old with active or convalescent COVID-19.

This chain uses TRBV7-6 with TRBJ2-7; no firm D call. Per germline, CDR1 SGHVS and CDR2 FNYEAQ. Trimming cost V 5 bases and J 4 bases, with 6 bases left between them. The CDR3 is 11 amino acids. The CDR3 loop is CASSPLYEQYV. The CDR3 nucleotides are TGTGCCAGCAGCCCCCTTTACGAGCAGTACGTC.

The chain employs TRBV5-4 and TRBJ2-2; 11 positions match TRBD2. Germline V gives CDR1 SGHNT, CDR2 YYREEE (reference sequence). Germline trimming cut 3 bases from V and 9 bases from J; bases unmatched to any gene: 7. The length of the CDR3 is 15 residues. The CDR3 protein is CASSSASGGTRELFF. CDR3 nucleotide sequence: TGTGCCAGCAGCTCCGCTAGCGGGGGGACTCGGGAGCTGTTTTTT.

This chain uses TRBV20-1 with TRBJ2-7, with a weak D call TRBD2 (5 bases). V was trimmed by 3 bases and J by 3 bases, leaving 15 bases between them. The germline gives CDR1 DFQATT, CDR2 SNEGSKA (reference sequence). This CDR3 is built from 14 residues. The CDR3 bases are TGCAGTGCTAGTAAGGGTGGTGAGGGCTACGAGCAGTACTTC. It translates to CSASKGGEGYEQYF.

The rearrangement uses TRBV19 and TRBJ1-2, with no clear D. Germline assignment: CDR1 LNHDA and CDR2 SQIVND (reference sequence). The CDR3 is made up of 15 amino acids. V was shortened by 2 bases and J by 3 bases, with 13 bases between the two germline ends. CDR3 nucleotide sequence: TGTGCCAGTAGTATACCCGGAGAAGGAGACTATGGCTACACCTTC. Protein sequence: CASSIPGEGDYGYTF. The full variable domain, in which reference TRBV19 and TRBJ1-2 provide the parts outside the CDR3, is DGGITQSPKYLFRKEGQNVTLSCEQNLNHDAMYWYRQDPGQGLRLIYYSQIVNDFQKGDIAEGYSVSREKKESFPLTVTSAQKNPTAFYLCASSIPGEGDYGYTFGSGTRLTVV.

The chain couples TRBV2 to TRBJ1-1; unclear D gene. In germline, CDR1 is SNHLY, CDR2 FYNNEI. The CDR3 is 20 amino acids. The V end was cut by 0 bases, the J end by 10 bases, with 33 bases between. CDR3 loop: CASSEAEGSGLSLPTEGAFF. The CDR3 nucleotides are TGTGCCAGCAGTGAAGCGGAAGGAAGTGGACTTAGCCTTCCCACTGAGGGAGCTTTCTTT.

The CDR3, as DNA: TGCGCCAGCAGCTTGGCGGCTCAGGGAGGTGGCGGGGAGCTGTTTTTT. Protein sequence: CASSLAAQGGGGELFF. The chain recombines TRBV5-1 with TRBJ2-2, with D perhaps matching TRBD2 (6 bases). The CDR3 runs 16 residues. Germline CDR1 and CDR2: SGHRS and YFSETQ. Trimming stripped 0 bases from V and 7 bases from J, with 16 bases between.

This clone was recorded once. The chain carries TRBV27 and TRBJ1-4; 8 nucleotides match TRBD1. The CDR3 loop spans 15 amino acids. CDR1 is MNHEY, CDR2 SMNVEV, per germline (reference sequence). The junction had 6 bases not matched to a gene; V was cut back by 5 bases and J by 4 bases. The CDR3: CASSGRDRGNEKLFF. The CDR3 nucleotides read TGTGCCAGCAGTGGCCGAGACAGGGGTAATGAAAAACTGTTTTTT.

This chain links TRBV4-1 with TRBJ1-3; D possibly corresponds to TRBD1 (5 bases). The CDR3 is 14 amino acids. Trimming stripped 4 bases from V and 8 bases from J, with 15 bases between. Germline CDR1 MGHRA, CDR2 YSYEKL. This CDR3 reads CASSPVDSRDTIYF. DNA of the CDR3: TGCGCCAGCAGCCCAGTCGACAGCCGAGACACCATATATTTT.

The chain uses TRBV14 and TRBJ2-1; unclear D gene. Looked up from germline, CDR1 is SGHDN and CDR2 is FVKESK. This CDR3 contains 14 residues. The V gene lost 5 bases and the J gene lost 4 bases, with 12 bases spanning the gap. Here the CDR3 DNA reads TGTGCCAGCAGCTTTCGTGCTCTATACAATGAGCAGTTCTTC. Amino acid sequence: CASSFRALYNEQFF.

The CDR3: CASSQLTENYGYTF. CDR3 DNA sequence: TGTGCCAGCAGCCAACTTACCGAGAACTATGGCTACACCTTC. This chain connects TRBV3-1 (or the pseudogene TRBV3-2) to TRBJ1-2; the D is unclear. The CDR3 spans 14 residues. Germline V lookup: CDR1 LGHDT, CDR2 YNNKEL (reference sequence). V lost 2 bases and J 2 bases, leaving 9 bases between the germline ends.

In DNA form, the CDR3 reads TGTGCCAGCAGCGCGGGAGGAAACTCCTACGAGCAGTACGTC. It specifies CASSAGGNSYEQYV. The J gene is TRBJ2-7, the V gene TRBV6-1; 8 bases fit TRBD2. CDR1 and CDR2 from the germline V gene are MNHNS and SASEGT. V lost 6 bases and J lost 0; bases outside the gene matches: 4. The CDR3 is made up of 14 amino acids.

The chain employs TRBV19 and TRBJ1-5, with D tentatively TRBD1 (5 bases). The CDR3 length is 14 residues. Trimming left V 0 bases short and J 6 bases short, with 9 bases between. Germline V gene sequence: CDR1 LNHDA, CDR2 SQIVND (reference sequence). The DNA for the CDR3 is TGTGCCAGTAGTATAGATCAGGGCGGTCAGCCCCAGCATTTT. Encoded protein: CASSIDQGGQPQHF. Looking up the rest from reference TRBV19 and TRBJ1-5 gives the full variable domain: DGGITQSPKYLFRKEGQNVTLSCEQNLNHDAMYWYRQDPGQGLRLIYYSQIVNDFQKGDIAEGYSVSREKKESFPLTVTSAQKNPTAFYLCASSIDQGGQPQHFGDGTRLSIL.

This chain uses TRBV19 with TRBJ1-5, with D tentatively TRBD1 (6 bases). Germline V gene data show CDR1 as LNHDA and CDR2 as SQIVND (reference sequence). V was clipped by 8 bases and J by 1 base, with 15 bases between them. The CDR3 covers 15 residues. The CDR3 is CASDPGTLSNQPQHF. CDR3 DNA sequence: TGTGCCAGTGACCCCGGGACATTAAGCAATCAGCCCCAGCATTTT.

The rearrangement links TRBV11-2 to TRBJ2-7; D not resolved. The CDR3 contains 12 residues. V was shortened by 4 bases and J by 4 bases, with 8 bases between the two germline ends. In germline, CDR1 is SGHAT, CDR2 FQNNGV. The CDR3: CASSSGLYEQYF. In DNA, the CDR3 is TGTGCCAGCAGCTCGGGTCTGTACGAGCAGTACTTC.

The V and J genes are TRBV5-6 and TRBJ1-5, with D perhaps TRBD1 (6 bases). The CDR3 covers 15 residues. V lost 0 bases and J 6 bases, leaving 13 bases between the germline ends. The V gene's germline CDR1 is SGHDT and CDR2 YYEEEE. CDR3 sequence: CASSLGSGVGQPQHF. The CDR3 region has the DNA TGTGCCAGCAGCTTGGGTTCAGGGGTGGGTCAGCCCCAGCATTTT.

The V call is TRBV19, the J call TRBJ2-5; TRBD1 matches 10 bases. The CDR3 is made up of 16 amino acids. Germline assignment: CDR1 LNHDA and CDR2 SQIVND (reference sequence). Trimming at V came to 6 bases and at J to 5 bases, leaving 12 bases not matched to a gene. CDR3 protein: CASRGTPGQGLETQYF. The CDR3, as DNA: TGTGCCAGTAGAGGTACACCGGGACAGGGGTTGGAGACCCAGTACTTC. The full variable domain, with the rest looked up from reference TRBV19 and TRBJ2-5, is DGGITQSPKYLFRKEGQNVTLSCEQNLNHDAMYWYRQDPGQGLRLIYYSQIVNDFQKGDIAEGYSVSREKKESFPLTVTSAQKNPTAFYLCASRGTPGQGLETQYFGPGTRLLVL.

This clone came up a few times. J is TRBJ1-2 and V is TRBV19; D call uncertain. The CDR3 consists of 16 residues. CDR1 and CDR2 (germline): LNHDA, SQIVND (reference sequence). V gave up 0 bases and J gave up 4 bases, with 15 bases separating them. DNA for the CDR3: TGTGCCAGTAGTATAGACACCCGAGACACGATCTATGGCTACACCTTC. Its translation: CASSIDTRDTIYGYTF.

The chain couples TRBV13 to TRBJ2-7; D not certain. V lost 2 bases and J 2 bases, leaving 7 bases between the germline ends. Germline V CDR1 and CDR2: PRHDT, FYEKMQ (reference sequence). The CDR3 is 13 residues long. This CDR3 is CASSLQIAYEQYF. CDR3 bases: TGTGCCAGCAGCTTACAGATTGCCTACGAGCAGTACTTC. Full variable domain (outside the CDR3, taken from reference TRBV13 and TRBJ2-7): AAGVIQSPRHLIKEKRETATLKCYPIPRHDTVYWYQQGPGQDPQFLISFYEKMQSDKGSIPDRFSAQQFSDYHSELNMSSLELGDSALYFCASSLQIAYEQYFGPGTRLTVT.